This T cell receptor beta chain was recovered during a study of blood T cell repertoires in COVID-19 (dated by TCRdb to 2018 to 2020). About the study as a whole: Collaborator samples came from the United States, Italy and Spain and covered acute and convalescent phases of COVID-19. The prospective study material was composed of cDNA or gDNA derived from T cells, B-cell-depleted T cells, or PBMCs. Where available, HLA class I and class II types were obtained from metadata supplied by the sample provider rather than from assay-based typing. Samples were obtained from the ongoing ImmuneRACE study (first 160 participants) and from some 1,300 subjects provided by 6 global collaborators. Deeply sampled blood TCRbeta repertoires from subjects exposed to, actively infected with, or recovered from COVID-19 were included in the dataset. The sample metadata nearly always contained a de-identified subject ID, COVID-19 status, age in years and sex. A freely available public database, intended as a resource for researchers studying the immune response to SARS-CoV-2, is where the repertoires were released. What the research found in general, with its limitations: The amount of clinical and demographic metadata varied by source and participant and was provided uncurated.

TCRbeta CDR3 regions were amplified from genomic DNA by means of the immunoSEQ Assay, a bias-controlled multiplex PCR. The authors' analysis ran thus. Within the assay, amplification of reference gene primers was used to estimate how many nucleated cells each sample contained. To quantify the absolute abundance of each unique TCRbeta CDR3 rearrangement, sequence reads were collapsed and filtered. For each sample, productive Simpson clonality was calculated as the square root of Simpson's diversity index over productive rearrangements. This is the immuneACCESS table as TCRdb keeps it, with only in-frame sequences that have V and J called. A part of the clones is gone; compared with another copy, unresolved V genes explain less than half, and the rest is unexplained. V and J calls plus clone size are reproduced from that table; the DNA served to infer D and trimming. The sample contains about half a million clones, approximately 83% of them found a single time. The ten biggest clones cover about 3.2% of the sample.

Each collaborating institution followed its own protocols to collect whole blood in K2EDTA tubes. For TCRbeta analysis, collaborators shipped samples as frozen whole blood, isolated PBMCs, or DNA extracted from either of those sample types. On this clone itself: Its antigen remains unidentified. No base qualities exist here, and no much larger clone lies one base off it.

Spanning cysteine to phenylalanine, the CDR3 consists of 17 amino acids. Only the CDR3 DNA stays, 51 bases, in frame from base 1. CDR1 MGHDK and CDR2 SYGVNS are derived from the germline V gene. Trimming at the junction amounts to 5 bases on V and 0 bases on J, and the germline ends lie 16 bases apart. The sequence was collected from a human donor in a cohort sampled during active COVID-19. The rearrangement joined TRBV25-1 to TRBJ1-4, and possibly TRBD1, on 5 matching bases. The sample taken for sequencing was peripheral blood. At the DNA level, the sequence is TGTGCCAGCAGTCCCTTTGGGGGGGGATCAACTAATGAAAAACTGTTTTTT. This gives the protein CASSPFGGGSTNEKLFF.